This is a list of T cell receptor beta chains from one sample in a study of beta chain features in type 1 diabetes. The table came from immunoSEQ multiplex PCR; TCRdb's copy has only in-frame clones and leaves some out. The sample has approximately 330,000 clones; about 10% are singletons. The sample comprised naive CD4+ T cells from blood. The source is a woman in her 30s in good health. Both conserved end residues are part of each CDR3. A D gene is named only where the DNA matches it firmly. For some rows the clone size is stated as once, few or many, or as a class when expanded; others skip it.

TRBJ2-1 | few | TRBD2 | TRBV6-1 | TGTGCCAGCAGTGAGGCCCGCCTAGCGGGAGGTCCTGAGCAGTTCTTC | CASSEARLAGGPEQFF
TRBJ2-7 | . | TRBD2 | TRBV29-1 | TGCAGCGTTCTCCCCGGACTAGGCACCTACGAGCAGTACTTC | CSVLPGLGTYEQYF
TRBJ2-1 | few | TRBD1 | TRBV7-2 | TGTGCCAGCAGCTTAGGTGGGACAGGGGGCGCGACAAATGAGCAGTTCTTC | CASSLGGTGGATNEQFF
TRBJ2-7 | . | TRBD2 | TRBV7-2 | TGTGCCAGCAGCTTAGGTGGGACTAGCGGACCCTACGAGCAGTACTTC | CASSLGGTSGPYEQYF
TRBJ2-1 | . | TRBD1 | TRBV28 | TGTGCCAGCAGTCATGGACAGGGGTATAATGAGCAGTTCTTC | CASSHGQGYNEQFF
TRBJ2-7 | . | . | TRBV7-2 | TGTGCCAGCAGCTTAGGAGCTATGGAGCAGTACTTC | CASSLGAMEQYF
TRBJ2-3 | few | TRBD2 | TRBV7-3 | TGTGCCAGCAGCCCCCTAGCGGGAGGGCCAGATACGCAGTATTTT | CASSPLAGGPDTQYF
TRBJ2-7 | . | TRBD2 | TRBV28 | TGTGCCAGCAGCCCGCCGACTAGCGGATACTACGAGCAGTACTTC | CASSPPTSGYYEQYF
TRBJ2-1 | . | . | TRBV7-2 | TGTGCCAGCAGCCACCCTAGTTCCTACAATGAGCAGTTCTTC | CASSHPSSYNEQFF
TRBJ2-1 | . | . | TRBV7-9 | TGTGCCAGCAGCATAACAGGGTGGAATGAGCAGTTCTTC | CASSITGWNEQFF
TRBJ2-5 | few | . | TRBV6-5 | TGTGCCAGCAGGGACAGACAAGAGACCCAGTACTTC | CASRDRQETQYF
TRBJ2-5 | few | . | TRBV29-1 | TGCAGCGTAGCCCAAGAGACCCAGTACTTC | CSVAQETQYF
TRBJ2-6 | . | . | TRBV5-6 | TGTGCCAGCAGCCCTAGGAACAGGAAAAGCTCTGGGGCCAACGTCCTGACTTTC | CASSPRNRKSSGANVLTF
TRBJ2-1 | few | . | TRBV6-5 | TGTGCCAGCAGTTACTCTGAGGGAAGCTCCTACAATGAGCAGTTCTTC | CASSYSEGSSYNEQFF
TRBJ2-7 | few | TRBD2 | TRBV7-8 | TGTGCCAGCAGCTCCCCCGGGACTAGCTCCGAGCAGTACTTC | CASSSPGTSSEQYF
TRBJ2-1 | . | TRBD2 | TRBV29-1 | TGCAGCGTTTTAGGACTAGCGGGAGGGCCTTCACCCCCGCAGTTCTTC | CSVLGLAGGPSPPQFF
TRBJ2-5 | . | . | TRBV7-9 | TGTGCCAGCAGCTTCGCGGGACAAGAGACCCAGTACTTC | CASSFAGQETQYF
TRBJ2-5 | few | TRBD2 | TRBV11-1 | TGTGCCAGTCGGGCGGGAGGAGAGACCCAGTACTTC | CASRAGGETQYF
TRBJ2-6 | . | . | TRBV30 | TGTGCCTGGAGTGTACAGGCGTCGGCTGGGGCCAACGTCCTGACTTTC | CAWSVQASAGANVLTF
TRBJ2-1 | . | . | TRBV29-1 | TGCAGCGCCGTAAACAATGAGCAGTTCTTC | CSAVNNEQFF
TRBJ2-7 | . | . | TRBV11-2 | TGTGCCAGCAGCTTAGCGGGTACCTACGAGCAGTACTTC | CASSLAGTYEQYF
TRBJ2-7 | . | . | TRBV30 | TGTGCCTGGAGTGTAGGAACAGCCCTAGCCTCCTACGAGCAGTACTTC | CAWSVGTALASYEQYF
TRBJ2-1 | . | TRBD2 | TRBV7-3 | TGTGCCAGCAGCCTAATCCCCCGGACTAGCGGGAACAGCTCCTACAATGAGCAGTTCTTC | CASSLIPRTSGNSSYNEQFF
TRBJ2-5 | few | . | TRBV7-2 | TGTGCCAGCAGCTTAGGGGCTCCAGAGACCCAGTACTTC | CASSLGAPETQYF
TRBJ2-5 | . | TRBD2 | TRBV27 | TGTGCCAGCAGTTTAAGCTCTGGACTAGCGGGAGGGACCCAGTACTTC | CASSLSSGLAGGTQYF
TRBJ1-2 | . | . | TRBV28 | TGTGCCAGCAGTTTGGGTGGGAATGCGGGGCGCTACGGCTACACCTTC | CASSLGGNAGRYGYTF
TRBJ2-1 | . | TRBD2 | TRBV5-1 | TGCGCCAGCAGGTTCGGGGGGGGGATCTACAATGAGCAGTTCTTC | CASRFGGGIYNEQFF
TRBJ2-6 | . | . | TRBV28 | TGTGCCAGCAGCAAAGTGACAGGCGCCGGGGCCAACGTCCTGACTTTC | CASSKVTGAGANVLTF
TRBJ2-1 | few | TRBD2 | TRBV18 | TGTGCCAGCGGGACTAGCGGTTACAATGAGCAGTTCTTC | CASGTSGYNEQFF
TRBJ2-5 | few | TRBD2 | TRBV18 | TGTGCCAGCTCACCCCCGGGACTAGCGGACCCGGAGACCCAGTACTTC | CASSPPGLADPETQYF
TRBJ2-1 | . | TRBD1 | TRBV30 | TGTGCCTGGACCCGCGGACAGGGGGTTGATGAGCAGTTCTTC | CAWTRGQGVDEQFF
TRBJ2-1 | . | . | TRBV6-1 | TGTGCCAGCAGTGAAGGTCCCCTGGGCGGGATTAATGAGCAGTTCTTC | CASSEGPLGGINEQFF
TRBJ2-3 | . | TRBD2 | TRBV4-3 | TGCGCCAGCAGCCAAGGGGGGGGAGAGGGAGGGGATACGCAGTATTTT | CASSQGGGEGGDTQYF
TRBJ2-6 | few | . | TRBV19 | TGTGCCACCTTAAGCTACCTTACAGCCTCTGGGGCCAACGTCCTGACTTTC | CATLSYLTASGANVLTF
TRBJ2-7 | . | TRBD1 | TRBV4-2 | TGTGCCAGCAGCCAGGTCACCGGGACAGGGTCGGACGAGCAGTACTTC | CASSQVTGTGSDEQYF
TRBJ2-7 | . | . | TRBV28 | TGTGCCAGCAGTTTAGAGGCGGAAGGGAGTAGGGAGCAGTACTTC | CASSLEAEGSREQYF
TRBJ1-2 | . | . | TRBV5-1 | TGCGCCAGCAGTCGTACTCAGGACAAGAACTATGGCTACACCTTC | CASSRTQDKNYGYTF
TRBJ2-7 | few | TRBD2 | TRBV27 | TGTGCCAGCCGACGACTAGCGGGAGTGGACGAGCAGTACTTC | CASRRLAGVDEQYF
TRBJ2-7 | few | TRBD2 | TRBV28 | TGTGCCAGCAGAACTGGGAGGGGAGCTTGGAGCGAGCAGTACTTC | CASRTGRGAWSEQYF
TRBJ1-2 | . | TRBD1 | TRBV7-3 | TGTGCCAGCAGCTTAACCCCGGGACAGGGTAACTATGGCTACACCTTC | CASSLTPGQGNYGYTF
TRBJ2-2 | . | . | TRBV4-3 | TGCGCCAGCAGACTCGATTCCAACACCGGGGAGCTGTTTTTT | CASRLDSNTGELFF
TRBJ1-2 | . | . | TRBV2 | TGTGCCAGCAGTCCTCAGTACTATGGCTACACCTTC | CASSPQYYGYTF
TRBJ2-3 | few | TRBD2 | TRBV11-2 | TGTGCCAGCAGCTTAGATCCTACTAGCGGGAGTGCAGATACGCAGTATTTT | CASSLDPTSGSADTQYF
TRBJ1-2 | few | . | TRBV14 | TGTGCCAGCAGCCAAGCTCGGGAATATGCATGGTATGGCTACACCTTC | CASSQAREYAWYGYTF